These 10 T cell receptor beta chains share one sample of origin, sequenced in a study of T cells after yellow fever vaccination. One entry per CDR3 protein results from TCRdb running MiXCR on the 5' RACE reads. The repertoire holds about 350,000 distinct CDR3 sequences, under 15% seen once, with 3% to 4% in the top ten. The sample was CD4+ T cells sorted from PBMCs, taken 15 days after the yellow fever booster vaccination. Every receptor here comes from a young man who received the YFV17D yellow fever vaccine.

The CDR3 region has the DNA TGTGCCAGCAGCGTAGGGGGGGCGAACACTGAAGCTTTCTTT. Protein: CASSVGGANTEAFF. The chain carries TRBV9 and TRBJ1-1, with D perhaps TRBD1 (6 bases). This CDR3 is 14 amino acids long. Between the trimmed V and J ends, which lost 0 bases and 1 base, there was a span of 7 bases. Looked up from germline, CDR1 is SGDLS and CDR2 is YYNGEE.

This clonotype was counted at least ten times. The chain links TRBV7-9 to TRBJ1-1; no definite D call. V shed 7 bases and J shed 4 bases, with 10 bases lying between them. The CDR3 loop spans 12 amino acids. In germline, CDR1 is SEHNR, CDR2 FQNEAQ (reference sequence). Here the CDR3 DNA reads TGTGCCAGCACCATCGTACTCACTGAAGCTTTCTTT. It translates to CASTIVLTEAFF.

This clonotype was seen a handful of times. The V call is TRBV19, the J call TRBJ2-4; D may be TRBD1 (5 bases). Germline CDR1 reads LNHDA; CDR2 reads SQIVND (reference sequence). CDR3 length: 13 residues. The V end was cut by 4 bases, the J end by 6 bases, with 10 bases between. CDR3 nucleotides: TGTGCCAGTAGTACACGACAGACAAACATTCAGTACTTC. Protein sequence: CASSTRQTNIQYF.

The chain carries TRBV5-6 and TRBJ2-2; TRBD1 agrees at 7 bases. There are 15 residues in the CDR3. Per the germline V gene, CDR1 is SGHDT and CDR2 is YYEEEE. The trim removed 6 bases at V and 5 bases at J, leaving 10 bases unmatched. The CDR3 region is CASKRRGGGTGELFF. As DNA, the CDR3 is TGTGCCAGCAAGCGACGAGGGGGCGGAACCGGGGAGCTGTTTTTT.

The chain couples TRBV12-3 or TRBV12-4 to TRBJ2-1, with D maybe TRBD2 (7 bases). V was cut by 2 bases and J by 5 bases, with 16 bases left in between. This CDR3 contains 16 residues. CDR3 region: CASSLSPRGADNEQFF. The CDR3 DNA reads as TGTGCCAGCAGTTTAAGCCCCCGGGGGGCAGACAATGAGCAGTTCTTC.

This clonotype was counted many times. The chain uses TRBV7-2 and TRBJ2-7, with 12 bases identical to TRBD1. CDR1 and CDR2 (germline): SGHTA, FQGNSA. With V trimmed by 0 bases and J by 3 bases, 3 bases remained unmatched. CDR3 length equals 16 residues. The CDR3 DNA reads as TGTGCCAGCAGCTTAGCGGGACAGGGGGCATTCTACGAGCAGTACTTC. This encodes CASSLAGQGAFYEQYF.

This clonotype was seen many times. The chain uses TRBV12-3 or TRBV12-4 and TRBJ1-3; 8 bases line up with TRBD1. V lost 5 bases, J lost 0 bases, and 6 bases stayed unmatched. The CDR3 is 16 amino acids. For the CDR3, the DNA is TGTGCCAGCAGTCCGACAGGGGCGTCCTCTGGAAACACCATATATTTT. Its protein product is CASSPTGASSGNTIYF.

This rearrangement joins TRBV12-3 or TRBV12-4 to TRBJ1-1; the match to TRBD1 covers 10 bases. CDR3 length equals 15 residues. V trimming: 5 bases; J trimming: 2 bases; junction bases outside the gene matches: 5. CDR3 nucleotide sequence: TGTGCCAGCAGTCCCGCGACAGGGGGCAACACTGAAGCTTTCTTT. Its translation: CASSPATGGNTEAFF.

J is TRBJ1-6 and V is TRBV5-1; perhaps TRBD1 as D (6 bases). This CDR3 is 17 amino acids long. The V end lost 4 bases, the J end lost 0 bases, and 14 bases lay between the germline ends. In germline, CDR1 is SGHRS, CDR2 YFSETQ. The DNA of the CDR3 is TGCGCCAGCAGCCATGGGACACCGAGCTCCTATAATTCACCCCTCCACTTT. Protein sequence: CASSHGTPSSYNSPLHF.

This clonotype appeared a few times. The chain couples TRBV6-5 to TRBJ1-5; maybe TRBD1 (5 bases). Trimming took off 6 bases at V and 10 bases at J, with 13 bases between the two ends. The CDR3 covers 12 residues. Germline CDR1 and CDR2: MNHEY and SVGAGI. The CDR3 nucleotides read TGTGCCAGCAGGAGAGGGGACGACCCCCAGCATTTT. This translates into CASRRGDDPQHF.